The source of this TCR beta chain is a study of blood T cell repertoires in COVID-19. Whole-study context: T cells, B-cell-depleted T cells, or PBMCs provided the cDNA or gDNA that served as material.

The germline CDR1 and CDR2 sequences are LNHDA and SQIVND (reference sequence). The CDR3 is 14 residues long. V was clipped by 8 bases and J by 0 bases, with 13 bases between them. Original handling: Nucleated cell number was recorded as an estimate derived from reference gene primer amplification. Profiling relied on immunoSEQ multiplex PCR, and the TCRdb table lists in-frame clones only, not all of them. For V, J and clone size, that table is used; D and trimming come from the DNA. The table lists some 150,000 clones, 88% of them singletons. The sequencing sample was made of peripheral blood. The gene calls are TRBV19 and TRBJ1-1; D possibly corresponds to TRBD1 (6 bases). This receptor was taken from an older woman with acute or convalescent COVID-19. The CDR3 sequence is CASRQALMNTEAFF. DNA for the CDR3: TGTGCCAGTCGACAGGCGCTCATGAACACTGAAGCTTTCTTT.